This T cell receptor beta chain is drawn from a study of human T cells and chemical hapten exposure (dated by TCRdb to about 2021). About the study as a whole: For sensitization, 2% DPC in acetone was applied to a 2 cm by 2 cm area of upper inner arm skin. Throughout the study period of around 25 weeks, patients also received therapeutic DPC doses to the scalp every week. Patch testing on the upper back used Finn chambers containing 0.01% DPC, with scoring done after 6 days according to International Contact Dermatitis Research Group standards. Alopecia areata with under or over 50% scalp involvement, alopecia totalis and alopecia universalis were represented in the patient cohort, which was mostly female. Libraries were pooled for sequencing, and variation in per-sample TCR yields was attributed mainly to small differences in library volumes within the pool. The study tracked peripheral blood TCR repertoire changes in vivo during primary and secondary sensitization to the hapten diphenylcyclopropenone (DPC) in alopecia patients. Blood was sampled from patients pre-sensitization (week 0) and at 2, 6 and about 24 weeks after DPC sensitization. Blood for TCR sequencing was provided by twenty-nine alopecia patients at one to four time points (pre-sensitization, 2, 6 and 24 weeks). What the study reported, not specific to this receptor: The number of PT1 expanded TCRs positively correlated with patch test score, significant at thresholds 8, 16 and 32 but not 4. No change with DPC sensitization was found in the number of TCRs above 1 in 1000 frequency, and no evidence of global repertoire structure alterations was found. Repeated subsampling changed both the strength of the expansion versus patch-test correlation and the threshold at which that correlation became significant. Because all patients had alopecia, a presumed autoimmune disease, the immune response of the patients might differ from that of healthy individuals. Compared with pre-sensitization or healthy control sets, expanded TCRs formed significantly more large CDR3 similarity clusters, which is consistent with antigen-driven responses.

V and J are truncated by 1 base and 7 bases respectively, leaving an intervening sequence of 11 bases. CDR3 length: 14 amino acids, cysteine to phenylalanine. The retained sequence is limited to the CDR3, 42 bases, with the frame set at the first base. As encoded in the germline V gene (reference sequence), CDR1 is PRHDT while CDR2 is FYEKMQ. There are many counts of this clonotype. No cognate antigen has been identified for it. No qualities accompany the bases; no much larger clone lies one base away. The intended sense of this specimen's time point label: pre-sensitization, week 0. What this sample's treatment or condition label stands for: therapeutic diphenylcyclopropenone sensitization with weekly scalp DPC. At each patch-test visit, blood was drawn before the patch test was applied. To be eligible, patients had to be aged 18 to 70, diagnosed with alopecia and judged suitable for DPC therapy, while pregnant patients were excluded. Total RNA was extracted from unfractionated whole blood that had been collected in Tempus Blood RNA tubes.

Libraries were made using RACE. For sequencing, a NextSeq 500 was employed. Library preparation attached unique molecular identifiers to individual cDNA molecules for quantitative, reproducible TCR counting. For every blood RNA sample, sequencing covered both the TCR alpha and TCR beta chains. As for the original processing: Samples had a median of roughly 99,000 TCRs, with a range from about 23,224 to 750,000. The Decombinator software suite was used to annotate V, J and CDR3 in the TCR reads. To make PS versus PT1 abundance plots, every sample was subsampled to the same number of TCRs (28,000). Expanded TCRs were defined as absent before sensitization and observed at least eight times at the 2-week time point. TCRdb ran its own pipeline on the public reads, namely fastp trimming at Q25 and MiXCR clone calling, and kept in-frame beta chains. When rows share a CDR3 protein, they turn into one entry using the most common DNA and genes. TCRdb's processing, not the authors', yielded these V and J calls. The sample table holds more than 80,000 distinct CDR3 sequences, of which 9.5% to 15% were seen once. Together, the top ten hold 1.6% of the sample.

The clonotype comes from a woman in her fifties or sixties with alopecia areata. Some clones in this sample may be carry-over from other donors' samples. The receptor chain draws on TRBV13 and TRBJ2-1, with no confidently assigned D gene. Sample: whole blood, taken in connection with sensitization to the hapten diphenylcyclopropenone (DPC). The nucleotide sequence reads as follows: TGTGCCAGCAGCTTAGCCGCAGCCTTGAATGAGCAGTTCTTC. It codes for CASSLAAALNEQFF.